One and the same sample provided the 23 T cell receptor beta chains below, sequenced in a study of blood T cells in healthy people across ages. It was with a sample-barcoded 5' primer and a J-beta primer mix that a second PCR of roughly 7 to 12 cycles was run. TCRdb re-analysed the 5' RACE reads in MiXCR, keeping a single row per CDR3 protein. The sample consists of around 870,000 distinct CDR3 sequences, 25% to 30% of them appearing once. The sample was blood. All receptors come from a woman of 80 years or more in good health.

The genes are TRBV6-2 or TRBV6-3 and TRBJ2-3, with 9 positions matching TRBD1. The trim removed 6 bases at V and 4 bases at J, leaving 14 bases unmatched. CDR1 and CDR2 (germline): MNHEY, SVGEGT. The CDR3 spans 17 residues. The CDR3 DNA reads as TGTGCCAGCAGGAAGCTCGGACAGGGGAGGGTGTCAGATACGCAGTATTTT. This encodes CASRKLGQGRVSDTQYF.

There are many counts of this clonotype. The chain employs TRBV12-3 or TRBV12-4 and TRBJ2-3; possibly TRBD1 for D (5 bases). The length of the CDR3 is 15 residues. V was clipped by 8 bases and J by 2 bases, with 17 bases between them. Here the CDR3 DNA reads TGTGCCAGCCAGGCGACAGACGATCCCACAGATACGCAGTATTTT. It translates to CASQATDDPTDTQYF.

As for this clonotype: It may be a read error: a sequence one base away is much more abundant. The rearrangement joins TRBV5-1 to TRBJ2-7; the match to TRBD1 covers 7 bases. This CDR3 spans 18 amino acids. Germline CDR1 SGHRS, CDR2 YFSETQ. Trimming at V came to 9 bases and at J to 4 bases, leaving 25 bases not matched to a gene. DNA of the CDR3: TGCGCCAACAGGAAACAACCCGAAACAGGGGATCTCCCGTACGAGCAGTACTTC. Encoded protein: CANRKQPETGDLPYEQYF.

The chain uses TRBV7-2 and TRBJ2-5; possibly TRBD2 for D (7 bases). This CDR3 spans 14 amino acids. Trimming cost V 4 bases and J 5 bases, with 14 bases left between them. Germline CDR1 is SGHTA and CDR2 is FQGNSA. The CDR3: CASSWGGLGETQYF. In DNA, the CDR3 is TGTGCCAGCAGCTGGGGGGGGCTCGGGGAGACCCAGTACTTC.

With respect to this clonotype: One junction end does not reproduce the germline sequence, and a read error may be involved. J is TRBJ2-3 and V is TRBV10-3; 8 bases line up with TRBD1. The CDR3 covers 14 residues. The germline V gene has CDR1 ENHRY and CDR2 SYGVKD. CDR3 coding DNA: TGTGCCATCGGGTCAGGGGGCAGCACAGATACGCGGTATTTT. This encodes CAIGSGGSTDTRYF.

The chain employs TRBV7-2 and TRBJ2-5, with 11 bases identical to TRBD2. The last part of the DNA fits TRBJ2-7 better; the J call may be wrong. Germline CDR1 and CDR2: SGHTA and FQGNSA. The CDR3 runs to 15 residues. CDR3 DNA sequence: TGTGCCAGCAGCTTAATGACTAGCGGGGTTTACGAGCAGTACTTC. Amino acid sequence: CASSLMTSGVYEQYF.

There are many counts of this clonotype. This sequence joins TRBV7-2 and TRBJ2-5; 8 bases fit TRBD2. The trim removed 1 base at V and 2 bases at J, leaving 3 bases unmatched. CDR3 length equals 15 residues. Germline V gene lookup returns CDR1 SGHTA and CDR2 FQGNSA. CDR3 in DNA: TGTGCCAGCAGCTTAGGGCAGCGGGGGCAAGAGACCCAGTACTTC. Protein sequence: CASSLGQRGQETQYF.

Only a few counts were recorded for this clonotype. This may stem from a read error, because a much larger clone lies one nucleotide away. The chain couples TRBV4-3 to TRBJ2-1; D gene uncertain. V gave up 0 bases and J gave up 2 bases, with 11 bases separating them. This CDR3 comprises 16 residues. Germline V gene lookup returns CDR1 LGHNA and CDR2 YSLEER. The CDR3 here is CASSQDEDPTYNEQFF. The CDR3 DNA sequence: TGCGCCAGCAGCCAAGATGAAGATCCGACCTACAATGAGCAGTTCTTC.

A note on this clonotype: This may come from a read error, since a much larger clone is one base off. The chain has TRBV12-5 and TRBJ2-1, with 13 bases that match TRBD2. Germline V gene sequence: CDR1 LGHNT, CDR2 FRNRAP. The CDR3 extends over 17 amino acids. The junction had 10 bases not matched to a gene; V was cut back by 3 bases and J by 8 bases. In DNA form, the CDR3 reads TGTGCTAGTGGTTTCCGGGAGACTAGCGGGGGGCGGTATGAGCAGTTCTTC. Protein product: CASGFRETSGGRYEQFF.

Concerning this clonotype itself: A much larger clone differs by one base, so this may be a read error. The rearrangement uses TRBV6-2 or TRBV6-3 and TRBJ2-5; D gene unclear. CDR3 length: 15 residues. CDR1 and CDR2 (germline): MNHEY, SVGEGT. The CDR3 spells CASSPARHRGETRYF. The CDR3 bases are TGTGCCAGCAGTCCCGCCCGACACCGCGGAGAGACCCGGTACTTC.

This clonotype was counted many times. CDR3 sequence: CASSLGRTGGQETQYF. The DNA for the CDR3 is TGTGCCAGCAGCTTAGGTCGGACAGGGGGACAAGAGACCCAGTACTTC. V and J are TRBV7-2 and TRBJ2-5, with 10 bases identical to TRBD1. Per germline, CDR1 SGHTA and CDR2 FQGNSA. V dropped 1 base and J dropped 2; count of bases not matched to a gene: 4. The CDR3 covers 16 residues.

This chain connects TRBV18 to TRBJ2-7; D gene unclear. Germline values: CDR1 KGHSH, CDR2 LQKENI. The V gene lost 0 bases and the J gene lost 0 bases, with 6 bases spanning the gap. The CDR3 sequence is 14 residues long. The CDR3 sequence: CASSPPRSSYEQYF. CDR3 sequence (DNA): TGTGCCAGCTCACCACCCCGGAGCTCCTACGAGCAGTACTTC.

This clonotype appeared many times. The chain uses TRBV20-1 and TRBJ1-2; no clear D. The CDR3 has 15 amino acids. Germline CDR1 and CDR2: DFQATT and SNEGSKA (reference sequence). Trimming left V 0 bases short and J 2 bases short, with 13 bases between. DNA for the CDR3: TGCAGTGCTAGAGATTATCCCACAGAAAACTATGGCTACACCTTC. It translates to CSARDYPTENYGYTF.

The gene calls are TRBV7-2 and TRBJ1-4; D is uncertain. Deletions cut 6 bases from V and 0 bases from J, with 11 bases between. The CDR3 consists of 15 residues. CDR1 is SGHTA, CDR2 FQGNSA, per germline. As DNA, the CDR3 is TGTGCCAGCAGAGTGGCAGTTACAACTAATGAAAAACTGTTTTTT. Its protein is CASRVAVTTNEKLFF.

The rearrangement joins TRBV20-1 to TRBJ2-3, with 10 nucleotides matching TRBD2. The CDR3 has 15 residues. Germline lookup yields CDR1 DFQATT and CDR2 SNEGSKA (reference sequence). The ends lost 4 bases at V and 6 bases at J; junction bases unmatched: 10. The CDR3 nucleotides read TGCAGTGCTACCCGGCGAGCGGGGGGGGCGGATACGCAGTATTTT. Protein: CSATRRAGGADTQYF.

This clonotype was seen at least ten times. The rearrangement uses TRBV15 and TRBJ2-5, with D possibly TRBD2 on 5 matching bases. The ends were cut back, 0 bases at V and 5 bases at J, with 10 bases in the middle. The CDR3 spans 14 residues. CDR1 is LNHNV and CDR2 is YYDKDF in the germline V gene (reference sequence). This chain's CDR3 is CATSRDRGLETQYF. The DNA for the CDR3 is TGTGCCACCAGCAGAGATCGAGGGTTGGAGACCCAGTACTTC.

The V and J genes are TRBV6-2 or TRBV6-3 and TRBJ2-1, with 7 bases matching TRBD1. Germline CDR1 MNHEY, CDR2 SVGEGT. CDR3 length: 17 residues. J lost 0 bases, V lost 7 bases, and 12 bases had no gene match. CDR3 in DNA: TGTGCCAGCACCACTCCACTGACAGGGTACTCCTACAATGAGCAGTTCTTC. Its translation is CASTTPLTGYSYNEQFF.

Ten or more counts support this clonotype. The gene calls are TRBV7-2 and TRBJ2-1, with 8 bases lining up with TRBD1. Germline assignment: CDR1 SGHTA and CDR2 FQGNSA. V shed 2 bases and J 4 bases; nucleotides not matched to a gene: 10. The CDR3 spans 17 residues. The CDR3 spells CASSLRTGTTVYNEQFF. The CDR3 DNA reads as TGTGCCAGCAGCTTACGGACAGGGACAACTGTATACAATGAGCAGTTCTTC.

With regard to this clonotype: An end of the junction differs from the germline gene, which may be a read error. The gene calls are TRBV12-3 or TRBV12-4 and TRBJ2-3; TRBD2 is a possible D gene (6 bases). This CDR3 region has 17 residues. Here the CDR3 DNA reads TGTGCCAGCAGCTTACGGGCTACAGGAGCGGGCGCAGATGCGCAGTATTTT. Translated, it gives CASSLRATGAGADAQYF.

This clonotype appeared many times. The V gene is TRBV20-1, the J gene TRBJ2-3; 10 bases are a match to TRBD1. The CDR3 has 13 residues. V gave up 6 bases and J gave up 6 bases; unmatched junction bases: 6. CDR1 is DFQATT and CDR2 is SNEGSKA in the germline V gene (reference sequence). This CDR3 is CSAPGTGDDTQYF. For the CDR3, the DNA is TGCAGTGCCCCGGGGACAGGGGATGATACGCAGTATTTT.

This clonotype was detected only a few times. This clone may be a read error of a much larger clone one base away. The chain has TRBV4-3 and TRBJ2-1; D gene uncertain. The J call is in doubt because the DNA end fits TRBJ2-7 better. The CDR3 spans 15 residues. Germline V gene sequence: CDR1 LGHNA, CDR2 YSLEER. In DNA form, the CDR3 reads TGCGCCAGCAGCCCCCCGGCACAGCCCTACAATGAGCAGTACTTC. Its protein product is CASSPPAQPYNEQYF.

This clonotype was found once. The chain joins TRBV7-2 to TRBJ1-1; D remains unclear. The V and J ends lost 5 bases and 5 bases respectively, with 15 bases between them. The CDR3 has 14 residues. Germline CDR1 reads SGHTA; CDR2 reads FQGNSA. The CDR3 sequence: CASSPLRGGTEAFF. CDR3 bases: TGTGCCAGCAGCCCCCTGCGGGGAGGGACTGAAGCTTTCTTT.

To note about this clonotype: A read error is possible here, since a much larger clone lies one base away. CDR3 in DNA: TGTGCCAGCAGCCCTGCGGGGGGTGTCTACGAGCAGTACTTC. Translation gives CASSPAGGVYEQYF. The chain couples TRBV7-2 to TRBJ2-4; 8 nucleotides line up with TRBD2. Judging by the DNA end, TRBJ2-7 fits better; the J call may be wrong. The germline gives CDR1 SGHTA, CDR2 FQGNSA. The CDR3 loop spans 14 amino acids.